Described below is a single T cell receptor (beta chain) sequence and its context. The sample belongs to a study of T cell responses to AZD1222 COVID-19 vaccine. The data were produced by immunoSEQ multiplex PCR, yet TCRdb's version contains in-frame clones alone and is incomplete. The sample holds fewer than 90,000 clones, 86% seen once. Germline CDR1 and CDR2: MNHEY and SVGAGI. The CDR3 runs to 15 residues. Trimming stripped 6 bases from V and 0 bases from J, with 15 bases between. The TCR comes from an adult who received the AZD1222 COVID-19 vaccine. The V call is TRBV6-5, the J call TRBJ2-7; D not certain. Source: peripheral blood, taken 28 days after the second AZD1222 dose. CDR3 sequence: CASSSPRLSSYEQYF. The CDR3 coding sequence is TGTGCCAGCAGCTCACCCCGCTTGAGCTCCTACGAGCAGTACTTC.